This T cell receptor beta chain emerged from a study of cytomegalovirus exposure and HLA in healthy donors. The study, taken as a whole, reports: The authors listed approximately 150 TCR beta chains as cytomegalovirus-associated.

Regarding this clone: Its antigen is still unknown.

Both 60 Vbeta primers and 13 Jbeta primers went into the PCR. The table came from immunoSEQ multiplex PCR; TCRdb's copy has only in-frame clones and leaves some out. Here the sample spans about 110,000 clones, around 80% being singletons. CDR3 length equals 15 residues. Trimming removed 2 bases at V and 1 base at J, with 12 bases between. Germline V gives CDR1 KGHSH, CDR2 LQKENI. The TCR originated in an older woman in good health and CMV-seropositive. Sequencing was performed on PBMCs. The chain recombines TRBV18 with TRBJ2-7; D may be TRBD2 (6 bases). As DNA, the CDR3 is TGTGCCAGCTCACCAACTAGCCGTTTATCCTACGAGCAGTACTTC. It is translated as CASSPTSRLSYEQYF.